The clone carrying this TCR beta chain was found a few times. Its antigen is undetermined. The record originates from a study of cytomegalovirus exposure and HLA in healthy donors. Points from the study as a whole: In most subjects, TCR beta sequences reportedly gave accurate predictions of HLA-A and HLA-B alleles. In a later analysis, TCR association rates varied by HLA locus: DRB1 most, HLA-C fewest. A later analysis linked a missense DCLRE1C variant to TCR beta V- and J-gene trimming.

PCR was performed using 60 Vbeta and 13 Jbeta primers. Sequencing used immunoSEQ multiplex PCR; TCRdb keeps in-frame clones, though not all of them. The repertoire includes over 60,000 clones, roughly four fifths of them detected once, and almost 7.5% sits in the top ten. Participants comprised healthy donors of bone marrow. This CDR3 is built from 12 residues. Germline V gene sequence: CDR1 MNHEY, CDR2 SMNVEV (reference sequence). The germline V and J ends were trimmed by 6 bases and 2 bases, with 8 bases remaining between them. The TCR originated in a woman aged 25-40 years in good health and CMV-seropositive. The chain employs TRBV27 and TRBJ2-7, with no clear D. Material: PBMCs. The chain's CDR3 is CASRGRTYEQYF. Written as DNA, the CDR3 is TGTGCCAGCAGGGGCAGAACCTACGAGCAGTACTTC.